The clone carrying this T cell receptor (beta chain) occurred a few times. The sample originates from a study of blood T cells in healthy people across ages. Study-wide background: Template switching captured about one barcoded beta molecule per two T cells.

Next came a second PCR, run for about 6 to 12 cycles, which used a sample-barcoded 5' primer along with a J-beta primer mix. With 12 random nucleotides, a template-switch adaptor tagged each individual cDNA molecule. TCRdb reanalysed the 5' RACE reads using MiXCR and keeps one entry per CDR3 protein. This sample has around 1.1 million distinct CDR3 sequences; 35% to 40% occur once, and the top ten carry less than 15%. Researchers collected 9 to 10 milliliters of peripheral blood from every single donor. This receptor was identified in a man aged 18 to 35 in good health. Sequencing used blood.

The CDR3 DNA follows: TGCGCCAGCAGCCAAGGTTTGGACAGAGATACGCAGTATTTT. This sequence encodes CASSQGLDRDTQYF. The chain is built from TRBV4-1 and TRBJ2-3, with D possibly TRBD1 on 6 matching bases. V shed 1 base and J shed 5 bases, with 10 bases lying between them. Looked up from germline, CDR1 is MGHRA and CDR2 is YSYEKL. This CDR3 has 14 amino acids.